This entry lists 14 T cell receptor beta chains sequenced from one sample in a study of T-cell memory formation after mild COVID-19. Via MiXCR, TCRdb re-called the 5' RACE reads, giving one row per CDR3 protein. The repertoire holds 130,000 to 150,000 distinct CDR3 sequences, with around 21% as singletons. The sequenced sample consisted of PBMCs or a T cell subset sorted from them (not recorded which). The receptor source for this set is an adult woman who had mild COVID-19 (a few samples of this study predate the infection). Cell type and time point are not known.

This clonotype was recorded a few times. This chain joins TRBV3-1 and TRBJ2-3, with D perhaps being TRBD1 or TRBD2 (6 bases each). Germline V gene lookup returns CDR1 LGHDT and CDR2 YNNKEL (reference sequence). This CDR3 region has 15 residues. The V gene lost 2 bases and the J gene lost 5 bases, with 14 bases spanning the gap. CDR3 in amino acids: CASSQLSGARDTQYF. CDR3 coding DNA: TGTGCCAGCAGCCAACTTTCGGGGGCGAGAGATACGCAGTATTTT.

This clonotype was recorded many times. The chain links TRBV20-1 to TRBJ2-3, with a weak D call TRBD2 (7 bases). CDR1 is DFQATT and CDR2 is SNEGSKA in the germline V gene (reference sequence). Between the trimmed V and J ends, which lost 4 bases and 4 bases, there was a span of 12 bases. This CDR3 comprises 13 residues. CDR3 sequence reads: CSAKAGAPDTQYF. CDR3 nucleotide sequence: TGCAGTGCTAAGGCGGGGGCTCCAGATACGCAGTATTTT.

The count of this clonotype is one. V and J are TRBV6-5 and TRBJ1-5; 7 positions agree with TRBD1. CDR3 length: 17 amino acids. Germline V gene sequence: CDR1 MNHEY, CDR2 SVGAGI. J was trimmed by 7 bases and V by 6 bases; bases with no gene match: 18. The CDR3: CASSSSHTDRDRQPQHF. The DNA of the CDR3 is TGTGCCAGCAGCTCCTCCCACACAGACAGGGATCGACAGCCCCAGCATTTT.

The chain recombines TRBV7-2 with TRBJ1-2; 7 bases line up with TRBD1. Germline V lookup: CDR1 SGHTA, CDR2 FQGNSA. This CDR3 contains 17 residues. V lost 0 bases, J lost 0 bases, and 7 bases stayed unmatched. CDR3: CASSLASAGGSNYGYTF. CDR3 nucleotides: TGTGCCAGCAGCTTAGCGTCGGCAGGGGGATCTAACTATGGCTACACCTTC.

This clonotype occurred many times. The CDR3 nucleotides are TGTGCCAGCAGGGGGCAAGGAAGAATCACTAGCTCCTACAATGAGCAGTTCTTC. Protein sequence: CASRGQGRITSSYNEQFF. This chain joins TRBV27 and TRBJ2-1; D may be TRBD1 or TRBD2 (5 bases each). V was pared by 6 bases and J by 0 bases, with 21 bases between. This CDR3 is built from 18 residues. The V gene's germline CDR1 is MNHEY and CDR2 SMNVEV (reference sequence).

This clonotype was seen more than once but under ten times. The chain carries TRBV7-3 and TRBJ2-3; either TRBD1 or TRBD2 may fit D (5 bases each). This CDR3 region has 17 residues. Germline CDR1 SGHTA, CDR2 FQGTGA. Between the trimmed V and J ends, which lost 5 bases and 0 bases, there was a span of 18 bases. CDR3 sequence reads: CASSPGLGTSSTDTQYF. In DNA, the CDR3 is TGTGCCAGCAGCCCCGGGCTCGGGACGTCGAGCACAGATACGCAGTATTTT. Together with reference TRBV7-3 and TRBJ2-3, the CDR3 gives the full variable domain: GAGVSQTPSNKVTEKGKYVELRCDPISGHTALYWYRQSLGQGPEFLIYFQGTGAADDSGLPNDRFFAVRPEGSVSTLKIQRTERGDSAVYLCASSPGLGTSSTDTQYFGPGTRLTVL.

This clonotype was seen only once. Being one base from a much bigger clone, this may be a read error. This chain uses TRBV24-1 with TRBJ2-3; possible D gene TRBD1, 5 bases. The germline V gene encodes CDR1 KGHDR and CDR2 SFDVKD. The CDR3 runs 12 residues. V gave up 11 bases and J gave up 5 bases, with 13 bases separating them. The CDR3 DNA reads as TGTGCCATCGCCAGGGTACAAGATACGCAGTATTTT. It specifies CAIARVQDTQYF.

CDR3 bases: TGTGCCAGCAGTCCCGGGACTCACGCCGAGCAGTTCTTC. Translating gives CASSPGTHAEQFF. The V call is TRBV12-3 or TRBV12-4, the J call TRBJ2-1; possibly TRBD2 for D (6 bases). V shed 5 bases and J shed 10 bases, with 15 bases lying between them. The CDR3 extends over 13 amino acids.

DNA for the CDR3: TGCGCCAGCAGCTTGGGGAGGCTTTCCTACAATGAGCAGTTCTTC. Translated: CASSLGRLSYNEQFF. The chain is built from TRBV5-1 and TRBJ2-1; D perhaps matches TRBD2 (5 bases). Trimming left V 0 bases short and J 1 base short, with 8 bases between. CDR1 is SGHRS and CDR2 is YFSETQ in the germline V gene. CDR3 length equals 15 residues.

The V call is TRBV14, the J call TRBJ2-5; the match to TRBD1 covers 8 bases. The CDR3 totals 14 residues. The J segment lost 5 bases and the V segment lost 5 bases, leaving 7 bases of the junction unmatched. Per germline, CDR1 SGHDN and CDR2 FVKESK. CDR3 in DNA: TGTGCCAGCAGCTATGGACAGGGCCGGGAGACCCAGTACTTC. Protein product: CASSYGQGRETQYF.

This chain's CDR3 is CSARTGGARGYTF. DNA of the CDR3: TGCAGTGCTAGAACAGGGGGCGCTCGGGGCTACACCTTC. The J gene is TRBJ1-2, the V gene TRBV20-1; 9 nucleotides match TRBD1. Germline V gene sequence: CDR1 DFQATT, CDR2 SNEGSKA (reference sequence). V was pared by 2 bases and J by 8 bases, with 6 bases of the junction left unmatched. The CDR3 covers 13 residues.

With regard to this clonotype: Just one base apart from a much larger clone, this may be a read error. V and J are TRBV7-8 and TRBJ2-2; no firm D call. The CDR3 runs 11 residues. The germline V gene has CDR1 SGHVS and CDR2 FQNEAQ. The CDR3 DNA reads as TGTGCCAGCAGGGGAACCGTGGAGCTGTTTTTT. This sequence encodes CASRGTVELFF.

This clonotype has only a few counts. V gene TRBV5-1 combines with J gene TRBJ2-1; the match to TRBD2 covers 13 bases. CDR1 is SGHRS, CDR2 YFSETQ, per germline. The CDR3 extends over 16 amino acids. The V and J ends lost 4 bases and 9 bases, in that order; junction bases with no gene match: 10. CDR3 DNA: TGCGCCAGCAGCCGCGGACTAGCGGGGGCACCCGCTGAGCAGTTCTTC. It translates to CASSRGLAGAPAEQFF.

This clonotype was picked up a small number of times. The rearrangement uses TRBV12-3 or TRBV12-4 and TRBJ1-2; D is unclear. The CDR3 spans 13 residues. Trimming cost V 7 bases and J 4 bases, with 13 bases left between them. The CDR3 DNA is TGTGCCAGCACCCTCGGCGCCGCCTATGGCTACACCTTC. Its translation is CASTLGAAYGYTF.